Shown below are 5 T cell receptor beta chains from a single sample sequenced in a study of CD8 T cells in Susac syndrome. An amount of RNA that ranged from roughly 0.5 to 1 ug was reverse transcribed with random hexamers. MiXCR was run by TCRdb on the immunoSEQ multiplex PCR reads, yielding one entry per CDR3 protein. The sample has about 200,000 distinct CDR3 sequences; about 95% are singletons. Sequencing was performed on CD4+ T cells from PBMCs. Every receptor here comes from a human donor with multiple sclerosis.

The chain is built from TRBV29-1 and TRBJ2-7, with D possibly being TRBD2 (6 bases). The length of the CDR3 is 13 residues. V gave up 8 bases and J gave up 4 bases, with 18 bases separating them. The germline CDR1 and CDR2 sequences are SQVTM and ANQGSEA. CDR3 nucleotide sequence: TGCAGCTCGTCGGACGGGGGAGGTTACGAGCAGTACTTC. Protein product: CSSSDGGGYEQYF.

As concerns this clonotype: The junction departs from germline at one end; a sequencing error may be responsible. V usage is TRBV29-1 and J usage is TRBJ2-1, with 10 bases fitting TRBD2. CDR1 is SQVTM and CDR2 is ANQGSEA in the germline V gene. The CDR3 length is 14 residues. Here the CDR3 reads CSVQSGGAGNEQLF. The CDR3 DNA reads TGCAGCGTTCAAAGCGGGGGGGCCGGGAATGAGCAGCTCTTC.

The J gene is TRBJ2-7, the V gene TRBV2; 10 bases align to TRBD1. The CDR3 loop spans 14 amino acids. With 4 bases clipped from V and 2 bases from J, the junction kept 2 bases outside the gene matches. Germline CDR1 is SNHLY and CDR2 is FYNNEI. CDR3 amino acids: CASSGTGGAYEQYF. DNA of the CDR3: TGTGCCAGCAGTGGGACAGGGGGGGCCTACGAGCAGTACTTC.

A single count supports this clonotype. This chain uses TRBV5-1 with TRBJ1-2; D is ambiguous. The germline gives CDR1 SGHRS, CDR2 YFSETQ. V dropped 4 bases and J dropped 6 bases, with 13 bases sitting between them. This CDR3 is 13 amino acids long. The CDR3 sequence is CASSNGEGHGYTF. The CDR3 DNA reads TGCGCCAGCAGCAACGGCGAAGGGCATGGCTACACCTTC.

The V gene is TRBV20-1, the J gene TRBJ2-3; 8 bases map to TRBD1. CDR3 size: 12 residues. Per the germline V gene, CDR1 is DFQATT and CDR2 is SNEGSKA (reference sequence). V lost 5 bases, J lost 4 bases, and 2 bases stayed unmatched. In DNA form, the CDR3 reads TGCAGTGCTTTGGGACAGGCAGATACGCAGTATTTT. This gives the protein CSALGQADTQYF.